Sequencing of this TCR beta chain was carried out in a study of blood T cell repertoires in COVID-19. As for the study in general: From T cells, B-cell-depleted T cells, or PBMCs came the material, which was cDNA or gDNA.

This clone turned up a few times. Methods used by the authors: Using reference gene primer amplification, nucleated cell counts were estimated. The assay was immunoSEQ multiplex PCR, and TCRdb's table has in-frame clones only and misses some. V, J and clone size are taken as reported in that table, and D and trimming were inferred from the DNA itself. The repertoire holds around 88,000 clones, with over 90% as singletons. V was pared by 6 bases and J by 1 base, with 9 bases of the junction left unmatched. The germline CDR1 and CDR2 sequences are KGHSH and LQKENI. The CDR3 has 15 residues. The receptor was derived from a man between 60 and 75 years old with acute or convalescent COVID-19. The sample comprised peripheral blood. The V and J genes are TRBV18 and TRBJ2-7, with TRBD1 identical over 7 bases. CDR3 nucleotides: TGTGCCAGCTCCCCGACAGGGCCCCTGTCCTACGAGCAGTACTTC. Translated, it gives CASSPTGPLSYEQYF. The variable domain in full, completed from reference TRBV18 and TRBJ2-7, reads NAGVMQNPRHLVRRRGQEARLRCSPMKGHSHVYWYRQLPEEGLKFMVYLQKENIIDESGMPKERFSAEFPKEGPSILRIQQVVRGDSAAYFCASSPTGPLSYEQYFGPGTRLTVT.